This T cell receptor beta chain was sequenced during a study of PD-L1 blockade in urothelial cancer (dated by TCRdb to the late 2010s). In terms of the full investigation: Therapy was started in about 2014 for all patients, and atezolizumab 1,200 mg was administered intravenously every 3 weeks. Twenty-five of 29 patients were identified as males with urothelial cancer of bladder origin, and a prior smoking history was reported by 18 of 29 patients. An ECOG performance status of 0 or 1 was recorded for the patients, and 0 to 3 prior chemotherapy regimens had been received by the patients. Blood samples were analyzed 3 weeks after the start of treatment (second dose) and 6 weeks after the start of treatment. Blood samples yielded a median of roughly 140,000 T cells and tens of thousands of unique TCRs, with median clonality roughly 0.084. Somatic, immune and clinical correlates of response to PD-L1 blockade with atezolizumab in urothelial cancer were the focus of an exploratory multi-omic analysis. Pretreatment tumor samples, along with matched peripheral blood serially collected before and after atezolizumab treatment, were subjected to TCR sequencing. Durable clinical benefit meant progression-free survival longer than 6 months, and TCR features were also tested against progression-free and overall survival. Whole exome sequencing and RNA sequencing of pretreatment tumors were performed alongside TCR sequencing in the same patients. Durable clinical benefit was achieved by nine patients but not by the remaining 20. Pretreatment blood TCR-seq was available for nearly 30 patients, at least one posttreatment blood collection was obtained for 25 or so patients, and tumor TCR-seq was available for 25 or so patients. General findings and caveats noted by the study authors: Because of the small sample size (n of about 30) and the many exploratory analyses performed, the results are intended to be regarded as hypothesis-generating. Among patients with durable benefit, tumor-associated TCR clones showed greater expansion in peripheral blood 3 weeks after treatment started (n ≈ 23, p = 0.022). A pretreatment peripheral blood TCR clonality below the median was linked to improved progression-free and overall survival.

Via the germline V gene, CDR1 is WSHSY and CDR2 SAAADI. Trimming costs V 3 bases and J 2 bases, and their ends lie 14 bases apart. The cysteine opens and the phenylalanine closes a CDR3 of 16 amino acids. Only the CDR3 region is kept as DNA, spanning 48 bases read in frame from base 1. The cohort comprised 30 or so patients with locally advanced or metastatic urothelial carcinoma treated at Memorial Sloan Kettering on a trial protocol. Peripheral blood mononuclear cells were collected pretreatment and during treatment, at between 1 and 8 total time points per patient. The Qiagen DNeasy Blood extraction kit was used to purify genomic DNA from total PBMCs and from tumor samples. Collected pretreatment and during treatment, PBMCs were isolated and stored as previously described. To estimate absolute template abundance from read counts, synthetic TCR analog templates were spiked into each PCR. Using the immunoSEQ assay, TCRbeta CDR3 regions were amplified from genomic DNA with bias-controlled V and J gene primers. Sequencing of rearranged TCRbeta segments was done at approximately 20X coverage. The study's own analysis went as follows. Clustering was used to correct sequencing errors, and CDR3s were annotated against IMGT to assign V, D and J genes. Downstream analyses used only productive TCRbeta rearrangements and left out out-of-frame or stop-codon sequences. Clonality was computed as one minus Shannon entropy normalized by the log of the number of unique productive sequences. Fisher's exact test with Benjamini-Hochberg correction, using a cutoff of adjusted p below 0.01, was how clones that differed between time points or between blood and tumor were identified. What TCRdb holds here is the immuneACCESS table cut down to in-frame rearrangements. Part of the clones is not present; checked against another copy, under half of the missing clones reflect an unresolved V gene, and the others are unexplained. V, J and clone size derive from that table, while D and trimming were established from the DNA sequence. The sample records more than 45,000 clones, 70% to 90% of which are singletons. The top ten hold about 4% of the sample.

Details on this clone: The antigen this receptor binds is unknown. The input lacks base qualities; no much larger clone sits a single base away.

The source is a man older than 75 with urothelial cancer. The chain employs TRBV10-2 and TRBJ2-1; D gene: possibly TRBD2, on 6 matching bases. The sample in question was PBMCs, obtained around atezolizumab (anti-PD-L1) treatment. The sequenced DNA is TGCGCCAGCAGTGAACGTCGGGAGATCCCCTACAATGAGCAGTTCTTC. Its coded protein is CASSERREIPYNEQFF.